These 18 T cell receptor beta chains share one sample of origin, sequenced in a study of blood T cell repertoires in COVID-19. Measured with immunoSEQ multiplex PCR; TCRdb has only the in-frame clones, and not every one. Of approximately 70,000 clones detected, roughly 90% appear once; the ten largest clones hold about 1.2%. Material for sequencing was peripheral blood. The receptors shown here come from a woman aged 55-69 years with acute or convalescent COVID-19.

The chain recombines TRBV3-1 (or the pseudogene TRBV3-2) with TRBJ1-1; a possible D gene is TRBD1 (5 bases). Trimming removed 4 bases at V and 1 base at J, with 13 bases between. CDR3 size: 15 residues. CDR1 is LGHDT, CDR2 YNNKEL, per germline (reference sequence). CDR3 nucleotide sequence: TGTGCCAGCAGCCCTATAAGCAGGGCGAACACTGAAGCTTTCTTT. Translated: CASSPISRANTEAFF.

The DNA for the CDR3 is TGTGCCAGCAATACAGGGGGCCCCGGAAACACCATATATTTT. This encodes CASNTGGPGNTIYF. This chain uses TRBV6-6 with TRBJ1-3; the match to TRBD1 covers 9 bases. Trimming at V came to 7 bases and at J to 4 bases, leaving 5 bases not matched to a gene. The length of the CDR3 is 14 residues. Germline V gene lookup returns CDR1 MNHNY and CDR2 SVGAGI (reference sequence).

The CDR3 here is CASSATVAGHFNEQFF. CDR3 DNA: TGTGCCAGCAGTGCGACCGTAGCGGGGCATTTCAATGAGCAGTTCTTC. The chain employs TRBV28 and TRBJ2-1; 8 bases are shared with TRBD2. The germline V gene has CDR1 MDHEN and CDR2 SYDVKM. Trimming at V came to 5 bases and at J to 6 bases, leaving 12 bases not matched to a gene. This CDR3 region has 16 residues.

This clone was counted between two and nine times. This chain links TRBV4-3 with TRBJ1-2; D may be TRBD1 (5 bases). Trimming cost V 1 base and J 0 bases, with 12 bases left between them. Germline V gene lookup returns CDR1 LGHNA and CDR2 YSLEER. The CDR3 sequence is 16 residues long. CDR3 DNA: TGCGCCAGCAGCCAAGGTCCAGGGCACCCTAACTATGGCTACACCTTC. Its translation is CASSQGPGHPNYGYTF.

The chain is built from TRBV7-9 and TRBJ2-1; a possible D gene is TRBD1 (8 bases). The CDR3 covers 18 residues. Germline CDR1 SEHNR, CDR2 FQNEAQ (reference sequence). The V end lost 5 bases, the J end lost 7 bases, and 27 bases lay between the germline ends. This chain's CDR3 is CASSPQGVRGRTRNEQFF. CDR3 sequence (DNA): TGTGCCAGCAGCCCACAGGGGGTGCGGGGGAGGACTAGGAATGAGCAGTTCTTC.

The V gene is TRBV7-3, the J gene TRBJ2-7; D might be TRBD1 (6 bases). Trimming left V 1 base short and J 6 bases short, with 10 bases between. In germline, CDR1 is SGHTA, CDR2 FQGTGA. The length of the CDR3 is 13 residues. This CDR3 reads CASSLIQGREQYV. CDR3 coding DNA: TGTGCCAGCAGCTTAATACAGGGCCGCGAGCAGTACGTC.

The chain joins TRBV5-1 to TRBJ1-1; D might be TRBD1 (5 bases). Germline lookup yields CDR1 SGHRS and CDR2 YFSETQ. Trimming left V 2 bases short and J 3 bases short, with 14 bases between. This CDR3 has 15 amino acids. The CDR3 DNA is TGCGCCAGCAGCTTTGGGGCAAGTTGGGACACTGAAGCTTTCTTT. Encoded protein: CASSFGASWDTEAFF.

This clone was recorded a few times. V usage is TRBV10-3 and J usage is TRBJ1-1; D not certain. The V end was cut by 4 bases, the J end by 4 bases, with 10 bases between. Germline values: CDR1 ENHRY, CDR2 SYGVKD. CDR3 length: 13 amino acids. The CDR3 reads CAISGGWGTEAFF. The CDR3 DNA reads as TGTGCCATCAGTGGAGGGTGGGGCACTGAAGCTTTCTTT.

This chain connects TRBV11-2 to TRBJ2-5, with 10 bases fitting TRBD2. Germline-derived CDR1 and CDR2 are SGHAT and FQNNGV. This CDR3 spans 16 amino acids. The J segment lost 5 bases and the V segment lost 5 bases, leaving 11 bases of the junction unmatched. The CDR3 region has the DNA TGTGCCAGCAGCCCCGAACTAGCGGGGTGGCGGGAGACCCAGTACTTC. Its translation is CASSPELAGWRETQYF.

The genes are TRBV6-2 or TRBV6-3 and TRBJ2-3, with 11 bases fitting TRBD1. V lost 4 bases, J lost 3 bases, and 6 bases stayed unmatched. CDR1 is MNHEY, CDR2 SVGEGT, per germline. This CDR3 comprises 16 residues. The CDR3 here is CASSSPGQGATDTQYF. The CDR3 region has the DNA TGTGCCAGCAGTTCTCCCGGACAGGGGGCGACAGATACGCAGTATTTT.

CDR3: CARRLACTDTQYF. CDR3 coding DNA: TGTGCCCGACGACTAGCATGCACAGATACGCAGTATTTT. The genes are TRBV6-5 and TRBJ2-3; 7 bases are shared with TRBD2. Unmatched junction bases numbered 6, after V lost 11 bases and J lost 1 base. This CDR3 is 13 amino acids long. Germline CDR1 is MNHEY and CDR2 is SVGAGI.

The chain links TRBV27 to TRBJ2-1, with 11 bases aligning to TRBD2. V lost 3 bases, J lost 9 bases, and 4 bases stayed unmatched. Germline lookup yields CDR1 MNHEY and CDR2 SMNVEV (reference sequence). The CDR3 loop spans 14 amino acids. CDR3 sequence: CASSFHLAGGEQFF. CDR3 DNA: TGTGCCAGCAGTTTCCATCTAGCGGGGGGTGAGCAGTTCTTC.

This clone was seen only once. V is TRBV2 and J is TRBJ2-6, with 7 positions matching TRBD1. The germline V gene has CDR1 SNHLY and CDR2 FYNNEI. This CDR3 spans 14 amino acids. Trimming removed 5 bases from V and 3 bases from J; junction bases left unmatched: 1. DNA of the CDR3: TGTGCCAGCAGTACAGGGGTTGGGGCCAACGTCCTGACTTTC. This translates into CASSTGVGANVLTF.

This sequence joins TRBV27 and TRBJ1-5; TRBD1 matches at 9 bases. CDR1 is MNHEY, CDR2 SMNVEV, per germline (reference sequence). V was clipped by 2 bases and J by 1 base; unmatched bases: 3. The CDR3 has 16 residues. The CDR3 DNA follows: TGTGCCAGCAGTTTACTAGGACAGGGGAGCAATCAGCCCCAGCATTTT. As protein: CASSLLGQGSNQPQHF.

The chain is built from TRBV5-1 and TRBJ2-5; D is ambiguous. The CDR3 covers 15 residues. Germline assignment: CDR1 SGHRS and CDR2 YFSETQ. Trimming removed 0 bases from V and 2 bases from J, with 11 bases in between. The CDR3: CASSLGPSVQETQYF. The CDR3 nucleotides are TGCGCCAGCAGCTTGGGGCCATCCGTACAAGAGACCCAGTACTTC.

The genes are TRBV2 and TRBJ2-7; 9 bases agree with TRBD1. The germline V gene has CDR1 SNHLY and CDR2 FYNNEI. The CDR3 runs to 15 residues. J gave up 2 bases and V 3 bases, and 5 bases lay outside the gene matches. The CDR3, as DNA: TGTGCCAGCAGTGACCGAGGACAGGGGACCTACGAGCAGTACGTC. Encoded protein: CASSDRGQGTYEQYV.

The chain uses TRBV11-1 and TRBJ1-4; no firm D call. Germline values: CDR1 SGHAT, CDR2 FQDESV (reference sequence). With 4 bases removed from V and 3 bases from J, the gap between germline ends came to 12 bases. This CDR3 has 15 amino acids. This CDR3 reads CASSSLRGANEKLFF. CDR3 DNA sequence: TGTGCCAGCAGCTCCCTCCGGGGTGCTAATGAAAAACTGTTTTTT.

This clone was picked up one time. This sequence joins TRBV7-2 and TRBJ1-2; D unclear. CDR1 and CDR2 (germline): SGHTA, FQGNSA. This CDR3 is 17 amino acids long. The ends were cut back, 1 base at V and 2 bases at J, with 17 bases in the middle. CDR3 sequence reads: CASSLVPPTAGNYGYTF. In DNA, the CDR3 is TGTGCCAGCAGCTTAGTTCCCCCAACAGCGGGGAACTATGGCTACACCTTC. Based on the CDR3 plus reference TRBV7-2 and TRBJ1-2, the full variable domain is GAGVSQSPSNKVTEKGKDVELRCDPISGHTALYWYRQSLGQGLEFLIYFQGNSAPDKSGLPSDRFSAERTGGSVSTLTIQRTQQEDSAVYLCASSLVPPTAGNYGYTFGSGTRLTVV.